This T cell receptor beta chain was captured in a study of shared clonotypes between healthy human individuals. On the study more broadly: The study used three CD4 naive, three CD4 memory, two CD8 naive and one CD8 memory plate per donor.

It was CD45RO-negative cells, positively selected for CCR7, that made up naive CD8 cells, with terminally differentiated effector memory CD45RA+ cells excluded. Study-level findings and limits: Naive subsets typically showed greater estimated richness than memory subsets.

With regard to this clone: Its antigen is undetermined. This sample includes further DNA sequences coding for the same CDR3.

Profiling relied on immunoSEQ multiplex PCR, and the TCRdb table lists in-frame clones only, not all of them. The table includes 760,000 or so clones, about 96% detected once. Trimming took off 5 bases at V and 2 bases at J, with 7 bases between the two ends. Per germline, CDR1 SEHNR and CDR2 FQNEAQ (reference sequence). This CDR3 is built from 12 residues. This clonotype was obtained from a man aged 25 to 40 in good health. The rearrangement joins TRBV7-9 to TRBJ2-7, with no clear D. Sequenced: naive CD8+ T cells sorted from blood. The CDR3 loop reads CASSKDPYEQYF. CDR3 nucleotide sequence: TGTGCCAGCAGCAAGGACCCCTACGAGCAGTACTTC.